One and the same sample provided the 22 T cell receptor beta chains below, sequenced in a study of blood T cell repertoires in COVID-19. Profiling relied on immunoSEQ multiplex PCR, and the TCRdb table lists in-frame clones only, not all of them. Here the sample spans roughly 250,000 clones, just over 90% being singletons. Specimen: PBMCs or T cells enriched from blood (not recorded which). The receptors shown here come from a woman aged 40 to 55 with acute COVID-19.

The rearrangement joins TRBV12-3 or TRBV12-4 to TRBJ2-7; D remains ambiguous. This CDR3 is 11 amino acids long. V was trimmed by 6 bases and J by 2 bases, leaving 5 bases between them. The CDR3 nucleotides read TGTGCCAGCAGCATAGCCTACGAGCAGTACTTC. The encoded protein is CASSIAYEQYF.

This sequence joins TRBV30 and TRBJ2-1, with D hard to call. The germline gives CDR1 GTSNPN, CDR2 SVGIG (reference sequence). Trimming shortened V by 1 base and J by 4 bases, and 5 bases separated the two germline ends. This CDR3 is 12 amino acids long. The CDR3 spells CAWSEEYNEQFF. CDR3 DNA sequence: TGTGCCTGGAGTGAGGAGTACAATGAGCAGTTCTTC. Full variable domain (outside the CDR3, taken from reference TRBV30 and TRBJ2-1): SQTIHQWPATLVQPVGSPLSLECTVEGTSNPNLYWYRQAAGRGLQLLFYSVGIGQISSEVPQNLSASRPQDRQFILSSKKLLLSDSGFYLCAWSEEYNEQFFGPGTRLTVL.

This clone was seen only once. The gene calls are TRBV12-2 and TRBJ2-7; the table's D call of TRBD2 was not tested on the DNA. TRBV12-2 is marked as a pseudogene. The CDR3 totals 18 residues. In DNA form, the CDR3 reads TGTGCAAGTCGCTTAGACCACCAGCTAGCGGGCTTTACCTACGAGCAGTACTTC. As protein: CASRLDHQLAGFTYEQYF.

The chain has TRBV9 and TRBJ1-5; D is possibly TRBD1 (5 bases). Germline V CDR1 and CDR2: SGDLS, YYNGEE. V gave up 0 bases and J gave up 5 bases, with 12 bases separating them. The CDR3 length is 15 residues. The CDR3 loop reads CASSVGPGLYQPQHF. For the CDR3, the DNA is TGTGCCAGCAGCGTAGGTCCAGGGTTGTATCAGCCCCAGCATTTT. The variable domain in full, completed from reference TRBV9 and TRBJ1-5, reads DSGVTQTPKHLITATGQRVTLRCSPRSGDLSVYWYQQSLDQGLQFLIQYYNGEERAKGNILERFSAQQFPDLHSELNLSSLELGDSALYFCASSVGPGLYQPQHFGDGTRLSIL.

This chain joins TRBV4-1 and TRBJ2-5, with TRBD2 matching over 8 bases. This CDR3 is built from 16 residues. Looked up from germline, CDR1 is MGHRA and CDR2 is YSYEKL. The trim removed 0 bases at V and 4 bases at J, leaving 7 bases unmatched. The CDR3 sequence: CASSQEAPGGGETQYF. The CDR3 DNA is TGCGCCAGCAGCCAAGAGGCCCCCGGGGGGGGAGAGACCCAGTACTTC.

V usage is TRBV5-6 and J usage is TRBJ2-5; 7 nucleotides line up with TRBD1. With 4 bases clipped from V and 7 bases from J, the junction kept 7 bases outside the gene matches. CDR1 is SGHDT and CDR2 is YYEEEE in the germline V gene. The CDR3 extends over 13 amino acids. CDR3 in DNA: TGTGCCAGCAGCCTAGGGGGCCTAGGGACCCAGTACTTC. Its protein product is CASSLGGLGTQYF. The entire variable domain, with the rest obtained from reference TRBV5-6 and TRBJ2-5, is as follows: DAGVTQSPTHLIKTRGQQVTLRCSPKSGHDTVSWYQQALGQGPQFIFQYYEEEERQRGNFPDRFSGHQFPNYSSELNVNALLLGDSALYLCASSLGGLGTQYFGPGTRLLVL.

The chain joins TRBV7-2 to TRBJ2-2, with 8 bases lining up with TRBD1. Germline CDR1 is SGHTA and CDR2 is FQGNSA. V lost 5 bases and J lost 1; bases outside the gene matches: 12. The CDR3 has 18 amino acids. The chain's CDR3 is CASSHTFRDRKNTGELFF. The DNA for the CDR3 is TGTGCCAGCAGCCATACATTTAGGGACAGGAAGAACACCGGGGAGCTGTTTTTT.

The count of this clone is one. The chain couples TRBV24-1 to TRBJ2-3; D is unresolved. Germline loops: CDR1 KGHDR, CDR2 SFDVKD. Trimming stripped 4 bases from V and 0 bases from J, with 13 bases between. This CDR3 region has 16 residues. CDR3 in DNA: TGTGCCACCAGTGAGAATGCAGCGCTAAGCACAGATACGCAGTATTTT. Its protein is CATSENAALSTDTQYF.

The CDR3 nucleotides are TGTGCCAGCAGCTTAGCGCGGTTGCGGATAACTAGCACAGATACGCAGTATTTT. Translating gives CASSLARLRITSTDTQYF. J is TRBJ2-3 and V is TRBV7-2; the D is unclear. Per germline, CDR1 SGHTA and CDR2 FQGNSA. There are 18 residues in the CDR3. The ends were cut back, 0 bases at V and 0 bases at J, with 16 bases in the middle.

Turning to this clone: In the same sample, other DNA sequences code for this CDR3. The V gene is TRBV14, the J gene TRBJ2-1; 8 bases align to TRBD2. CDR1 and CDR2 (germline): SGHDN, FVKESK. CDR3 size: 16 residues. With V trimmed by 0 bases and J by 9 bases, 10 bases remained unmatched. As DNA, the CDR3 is TGTGCCAGCAGCCAAGATAAGGGTCTAGCGGGCGGTGAGCAGTTCTTC. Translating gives CASSQDKGLAGGEQFF.

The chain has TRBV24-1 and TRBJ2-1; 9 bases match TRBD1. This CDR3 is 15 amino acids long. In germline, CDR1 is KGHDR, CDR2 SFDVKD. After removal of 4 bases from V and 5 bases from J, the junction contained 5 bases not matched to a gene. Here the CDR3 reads CATSDPGQGNNEQFF. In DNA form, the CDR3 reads TGTGCCACCAGTGACCCCGGACAGGGGAACAATGAGCAGTTCTTC.

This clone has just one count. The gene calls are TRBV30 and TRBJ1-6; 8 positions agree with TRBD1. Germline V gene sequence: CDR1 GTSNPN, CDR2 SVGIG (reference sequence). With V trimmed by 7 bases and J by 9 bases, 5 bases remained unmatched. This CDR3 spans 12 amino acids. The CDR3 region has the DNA TGTGCCTCCACAGGGGGGGGTTCACCCCTCCACTTT. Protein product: CASTGGGSPLHF.

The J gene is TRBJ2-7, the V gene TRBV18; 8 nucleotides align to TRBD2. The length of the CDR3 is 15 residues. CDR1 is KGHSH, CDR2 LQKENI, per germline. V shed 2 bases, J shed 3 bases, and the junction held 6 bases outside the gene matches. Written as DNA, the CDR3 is TGTGCCAGCTCACCAGAGAGCGGGAGTGGCTACGAGCAGTACTTC. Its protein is CASSPESGSGYEQYF. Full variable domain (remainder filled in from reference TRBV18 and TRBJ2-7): NAGVMQNPRHLVRRRGQEARLRCSPMKGHSHVYWYRQLPEEGLKFMVYLQKENIIDESGMPKERFSAEFPKEGPSILRIQQVVRGDSAAYFCASSPESGSGYEQYFGPGTRLTVT.

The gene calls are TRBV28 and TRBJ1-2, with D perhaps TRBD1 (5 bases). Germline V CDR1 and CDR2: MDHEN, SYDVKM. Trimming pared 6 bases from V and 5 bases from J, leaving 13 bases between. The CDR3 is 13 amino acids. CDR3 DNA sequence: TGTGCCAGCAGATACCCAGGGCCTTATGGCTACACCTTC. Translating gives CASRYPGPYGYTF.

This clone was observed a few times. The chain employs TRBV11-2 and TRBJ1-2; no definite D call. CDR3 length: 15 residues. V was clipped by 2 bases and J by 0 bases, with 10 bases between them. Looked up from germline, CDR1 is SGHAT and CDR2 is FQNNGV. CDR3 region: CASSLILQTNYGYTF. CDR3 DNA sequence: TGTGCCAGCAGCTTAATCTTACAGACTAACTATGGCTACACCTTC.

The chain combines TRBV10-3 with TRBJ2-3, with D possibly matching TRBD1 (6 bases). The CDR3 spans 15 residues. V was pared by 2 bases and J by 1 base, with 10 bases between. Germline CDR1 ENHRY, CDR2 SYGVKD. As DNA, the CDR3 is TGTGCCATCAGTGAGGGACAGCAACGCACAGATACGCAGTATTTT. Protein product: CAISEGQQRTDTQYF.

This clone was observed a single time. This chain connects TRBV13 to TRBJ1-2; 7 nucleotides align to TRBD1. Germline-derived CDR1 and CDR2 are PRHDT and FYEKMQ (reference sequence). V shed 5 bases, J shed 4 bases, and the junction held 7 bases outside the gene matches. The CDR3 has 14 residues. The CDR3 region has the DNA TGTGCCAGCAGCCGCGTCTCAGGGGGCTATGGCTACACCTTC. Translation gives CASSRVSGGYGYTF.

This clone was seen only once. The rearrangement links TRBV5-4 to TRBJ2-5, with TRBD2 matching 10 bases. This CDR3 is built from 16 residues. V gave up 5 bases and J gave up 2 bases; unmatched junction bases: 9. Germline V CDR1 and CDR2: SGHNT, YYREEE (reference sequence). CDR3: CASRVGAGGTQETQYF. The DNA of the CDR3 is TGTGCCAGCAGGGTAGGAGCGGGAGGGACTCAAGAGACCCAGTACTTC.

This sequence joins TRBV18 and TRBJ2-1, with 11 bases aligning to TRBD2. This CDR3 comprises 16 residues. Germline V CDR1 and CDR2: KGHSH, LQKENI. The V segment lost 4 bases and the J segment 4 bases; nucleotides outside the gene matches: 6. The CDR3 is CASSRPGTSGYNEQFF. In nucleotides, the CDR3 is TGTGCCAGCTCACGCCCCGGGACTAGCGGTTACAATGAGCAGTTCTTC.

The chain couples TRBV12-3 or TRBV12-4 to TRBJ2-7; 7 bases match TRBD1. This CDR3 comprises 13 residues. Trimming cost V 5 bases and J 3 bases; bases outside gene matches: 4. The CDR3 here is CASSPGTDYEQYF. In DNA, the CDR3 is TGTGCCAGCAGTCCCGGGACAGACTACGAGCAGTACTTC.

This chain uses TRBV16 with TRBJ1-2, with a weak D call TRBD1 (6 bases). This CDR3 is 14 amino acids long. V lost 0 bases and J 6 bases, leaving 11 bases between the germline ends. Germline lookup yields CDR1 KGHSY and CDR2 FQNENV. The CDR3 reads CASSQSPGANGYTF. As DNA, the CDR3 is TGTGCCAGCAGCCAATCTCCAGGGGCCAATGGCTACACCTTC.

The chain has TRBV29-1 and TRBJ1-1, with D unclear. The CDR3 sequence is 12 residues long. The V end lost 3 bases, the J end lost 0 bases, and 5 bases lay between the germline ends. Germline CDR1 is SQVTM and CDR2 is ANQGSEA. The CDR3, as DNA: TGCAGCGTTGATACAGTGAACACTGAAGCTTTCTTT. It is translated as CSVDTVNTEAFF.